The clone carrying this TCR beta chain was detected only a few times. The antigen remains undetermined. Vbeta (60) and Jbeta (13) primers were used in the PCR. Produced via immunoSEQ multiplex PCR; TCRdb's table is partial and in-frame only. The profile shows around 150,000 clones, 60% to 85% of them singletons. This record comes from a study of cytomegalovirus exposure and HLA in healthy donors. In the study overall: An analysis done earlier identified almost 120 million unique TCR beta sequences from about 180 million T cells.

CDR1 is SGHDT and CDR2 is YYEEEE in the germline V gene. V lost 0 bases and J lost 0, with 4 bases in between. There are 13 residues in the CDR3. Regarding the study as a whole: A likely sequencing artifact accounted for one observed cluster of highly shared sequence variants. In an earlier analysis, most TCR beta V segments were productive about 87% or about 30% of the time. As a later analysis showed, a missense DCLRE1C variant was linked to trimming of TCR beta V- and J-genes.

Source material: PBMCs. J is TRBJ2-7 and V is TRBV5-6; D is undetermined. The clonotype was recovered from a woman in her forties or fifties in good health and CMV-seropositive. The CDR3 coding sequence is TGTGCCAGCAGCTTGGCCGGCTCCTACGAGCAGTACTTC. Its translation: CASSLAGSYEQYF.